The clone carrying this T cell receptor (beta chain) occurred once. Its matching antigen is unknown. Retrospectively chosen non-transplant comparators had other cancers and at least five gastrointestinal samples, without known gastrointestinal disease. Germline CDR1 and CDR2: SEHNR and FQNEAQ (reference sequence). The CDR3 extends over 15 amino acids. V shed 5 bases and J shed 5 bases, with 16 bases lying between them. The data belong to a study of tissue T cells after allogeneic stem cell transplantation. Study-level points and caveats: Alloreactivity or antigen specificity of tissue TCRs was not determined; some clones might be host cells. Within patients, tissue anatomy strongly shaped TCR repertoire composition. Across patients, clones rarely overlapped, yet motif clusters were shared tissue-specifically.

Assay used: immunoSEQ multiplex PCR; TCRdb lists only in-frame clones, some missing. The table records approximately 6,000 clones, roughly two thirds of them present only once. Sequencing was performed on tissue from the rectum, taken at autopsy. This TCR was sampled from a woman aged 18-50 years with breast cancer. This chain uses TRBV7-9 with TRBJ1-5; weak D call: TRBD1 (6 bases). The CDR3 nucleotides read TGTGCCAGCAGCCCAAGCCGGGCAGGGGATCAGCCCCAGCATTTT. Translating it yields CASSPSRAGDQPQHF.